A single sample is the source of the 10 T cell receptor beta chains below, sequenced in a study of cytotoxic CD8 clonotypes in ibrutinib-treated CLL. The assay was immunoSEQ multiplex PCR, and TCRdb's table has in-frame clones only and misses some. This table has approximately 170,000 clones, 88% appearing once. The material sequenced was PBMCs, taken at disease progression, from a patient treated with ibrutinib. These receptors all come from a human donor with chronic lymphocytic leukemia.

Written as DNA, the CDR3 is TGTGCCAGCAGCTATTTAAACACTGAAGCTTTCTTT. This codes for CASSYLNTEAFF. This rearrangement joins TRBV7-2 to TRBJ1-1; D is undetermined. The CDR3 spans 12 residues. Trimming left V 4 bases short and J 2 bases short, with 5 bases between. Germline V lookup: CDR1 SGHTA, CDR2 FQGNSA.

The rearrangement joins TRBV11-2 to TRBJ2-2; no clear D. CDR3 length: 16 residues. V was shortened by 5 bases and J by 1 base, with 14 bases between the two germline ends. Germline CDR1 and CDR2: SGHAT and FQNNGV. The CDR3 DNA reads TGTGCCAGCAGCCCCCGGCCAATGGAGAACACCGGGGAGCTGTTTTTT. Translated: CASSPRPMENTGELFF. Together with reference TRBV11-2 and TRBJ2-2, the CDR3 gives the full variable domain: EAGVAQSPRYKIIEKRQSVAFWCNPISGHATLYWYQQILGQGPKLLIQFQNNGVVDDSQLPKDRFSAERLKGVDSTLKIQPAKLEDSAVYLCASSPRPMENTGELFFGEGSRLTVL.

The chain has TRBV28 and TRBJ2-5; D unresolved. The germline V gene has CDR1 MDHEN and CDR2 SYDVKM. CDR3 length equals 13 residues. Trimming shortened V by 5 bases and J by 2 bases, and 9 bases separated the two germline ends. The CDR3 sequence: CASSPLRQETQYF. The DNA for the CDR3 is TGTGCCAGCAGTCCCCTAAGACAAGAGACCCAGTACTTC.

The V gene is TRBV7-8, the J gene TRBJ1-1, with D possibly being TRBD1 (5 bases). CDR3 length: 14 residues. The germline V gene has CDR1 SGHVS and CDR2 FQNEAQ. The V end lost 3 bases, the J end lost 0 bases, and 8 bases lay between the germline ends. CDR3 in amino acids: CASSLGRMNTEAFF. CDR3 sequence (DNA): TGTGCCAGCAGCTTGGGACGGATGAACACTGAAGCTTTCTTT.

The gene calls are TRBV13 and TRBJ2-2; D not certain. CDR3 length: 18 residues. The ends were cut back, 5 bases at V and 3 bases at J, with 22 bases in the middle. The germline V gene has CDR1 PRHDT and CDR2 FYEKMQ (reference sequence). CDR3 coding DNA: TGTGCCAGCAGCCCCCTCTGGGGAAGCGCGGCGGACACCGGGGAGCTGTTTTTT. Protein: CASSPLWGSAADTGELFF.

The V call is TRBV4-1, the J call TRBJ2-3, with D perhaps assigned TRBD1 or TRBD2 (6 bases each). Germline loops: CDR1 MGHRA, CDR2 YSYEKL. The CDR3 has 13 residues. CDR3 in DNA: TGCCCCATAGGGGGGTCCCGCACAGATACGCAGTATTTT. It codes for CPIGGSRTDTQYF.

This chain joins TRBV28 and TRBJ1-5; no clear D gene. CDR1 MDHEN and CDR2 SYDVKM come from the germline V gene. Trimming shortened V by 2 bases and J by 2 bases, and 7 bases separated the two germline ends. CDR3 size: 14 residues. DNA for the CDR3: TGTGCCAGCAGTTTAGGGTCCCGCAATCAGCCCCAGCATTTT. Protein: CASSLGSRNQPQHF.

The J gene is TRBJ1-1, the V gene TRBV5-1; D is unresolved. V was clipped by 3 bases and J by 0 bases, with 12 bases between them. The CDR3 is 15 amino acids. CDR1 and CDR2 (germline): SGHRS, YFSETQ. CDR3 sequence: CASSSSGVLNTEAFF. The CDR3 DNA sequence: TGCGCCAGCAGCTCCAGTGGGGTGCTGAACACTGAAGCTTTCTTT.

V is TRBV5-4 and J is TRBJ2-7, with unresolved D. The V end was cut by 4 bases, the J end by 5 bases, with 10 bases between. CDR1 is SGHNT and CDR2 is YYREEE in the germline V gene (reference sequence). The CDR3 spans 12 residues. The chain's CDR3 is CASSHPPDEQYF. The CDR3 DNA follows: TGTGCCAGCAGCCATCCCCCGGACGAGCAGTACTTC.

The rearrangement joins TRBV18 to TRBJ2-1; D unclear. The germline V gene has CDR1 KGHSH and CDR2 LQKENI. The V end was cut by 3 bases, the J end by 0 bases, with 9 bases between. The CDR3 is made up of 15 amino acids. This chain's CDR3 is CASSPLPASYNEQFF. The CDR3 DNA is TGTGCCAGCTCACCCCTTCCAGCCTCCTACAATGAGCAGTTCTTC.